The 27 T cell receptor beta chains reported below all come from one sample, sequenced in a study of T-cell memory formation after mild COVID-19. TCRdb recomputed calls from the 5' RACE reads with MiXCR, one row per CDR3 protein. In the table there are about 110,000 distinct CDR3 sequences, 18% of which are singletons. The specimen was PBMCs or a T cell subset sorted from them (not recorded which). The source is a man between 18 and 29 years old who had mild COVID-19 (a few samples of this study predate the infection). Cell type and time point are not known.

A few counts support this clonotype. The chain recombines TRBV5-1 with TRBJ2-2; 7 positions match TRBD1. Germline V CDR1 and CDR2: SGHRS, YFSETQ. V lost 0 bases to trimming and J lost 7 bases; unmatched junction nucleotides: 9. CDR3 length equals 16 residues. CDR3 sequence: CASSLVGTARNGELFF. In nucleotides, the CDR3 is TGCGCCAGCAGCTTGGTTGGGACAGCGAGGAACGGGGAGCTGTTTTTT.

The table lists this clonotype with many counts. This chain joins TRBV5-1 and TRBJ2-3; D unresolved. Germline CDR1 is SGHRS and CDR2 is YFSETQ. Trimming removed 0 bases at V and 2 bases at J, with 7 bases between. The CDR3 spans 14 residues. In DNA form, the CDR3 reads TGCGCCAGCAGCTTGGGTCAGACCACAGATACGCAGTATTTT. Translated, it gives CASSLGQTTDTQYF.

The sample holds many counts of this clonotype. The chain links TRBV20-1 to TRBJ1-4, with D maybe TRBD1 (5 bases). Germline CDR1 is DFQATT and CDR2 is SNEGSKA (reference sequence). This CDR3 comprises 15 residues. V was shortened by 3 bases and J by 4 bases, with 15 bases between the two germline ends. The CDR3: CSASPATGLNEKLFF. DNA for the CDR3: TGCAGTGCTAGCCCGGCCACAGGACTTAATGAAAAACTGTTTTTT.

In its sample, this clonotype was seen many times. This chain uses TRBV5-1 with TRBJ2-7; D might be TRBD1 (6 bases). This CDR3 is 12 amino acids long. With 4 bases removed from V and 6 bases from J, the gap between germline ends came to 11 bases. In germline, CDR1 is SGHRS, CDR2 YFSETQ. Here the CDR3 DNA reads TGCGCCAGCAGCGAACAGGGATCCGAGCAGTACTTC. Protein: CASSEQGSEQYF. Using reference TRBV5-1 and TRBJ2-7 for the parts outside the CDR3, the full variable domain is KAGVTQTPRYLIKTRGQQVTLSCSPISGHRSVSWYQQTPGQGLQFLFEYFSETQRNKGNFPGRFSGRQFSNSRSEMNVSTLELGDSALYLCASSEQGSEQYFGPGTRLTVT.

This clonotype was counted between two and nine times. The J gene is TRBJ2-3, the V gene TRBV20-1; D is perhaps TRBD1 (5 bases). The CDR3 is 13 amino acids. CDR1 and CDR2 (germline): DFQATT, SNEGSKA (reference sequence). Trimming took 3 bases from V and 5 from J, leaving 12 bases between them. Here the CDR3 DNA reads TGCAGTGCTAGTTGGGGCGTGGGAGATACGCAGTATTTT. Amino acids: CSASWGVGDTQYF.

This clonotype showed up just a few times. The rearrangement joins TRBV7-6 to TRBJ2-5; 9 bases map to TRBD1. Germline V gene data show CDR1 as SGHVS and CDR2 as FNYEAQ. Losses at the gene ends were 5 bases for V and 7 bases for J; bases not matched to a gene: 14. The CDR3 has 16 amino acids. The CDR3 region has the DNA TGTGCCAGCAGCCCTGGGTCGGGACAGGGTTATGTGACCCAGTACTTC. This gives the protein CASSPGSGQGYVTQYF.

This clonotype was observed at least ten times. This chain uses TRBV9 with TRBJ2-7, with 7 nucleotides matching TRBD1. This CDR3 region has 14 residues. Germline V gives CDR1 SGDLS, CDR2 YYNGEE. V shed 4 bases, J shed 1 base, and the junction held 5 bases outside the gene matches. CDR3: CASSPRQGSYEQYF. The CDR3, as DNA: TGTGCCAGCAGCCCCCGACAGGGATCCTACGAGCAGTACTTC.

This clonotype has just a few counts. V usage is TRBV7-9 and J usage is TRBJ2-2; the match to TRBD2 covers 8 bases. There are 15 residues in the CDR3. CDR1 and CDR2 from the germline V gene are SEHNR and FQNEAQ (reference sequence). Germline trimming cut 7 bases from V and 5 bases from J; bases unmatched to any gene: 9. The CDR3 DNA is TGTGCCAGCAAAACGGGGGGGCCAAGAACCGGGGAGCTGTTTTTT. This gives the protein CASKTGGPRTGELFF.

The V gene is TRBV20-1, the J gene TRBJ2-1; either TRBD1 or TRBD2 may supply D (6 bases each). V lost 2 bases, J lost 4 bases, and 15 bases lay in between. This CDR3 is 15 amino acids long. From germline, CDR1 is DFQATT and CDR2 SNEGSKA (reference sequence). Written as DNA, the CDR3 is TGCAGTGCTAGAAAGGCGGGACAACGGTACAATGAGCAGTTCTTC. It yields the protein CSARKAGQRYNEQFF.

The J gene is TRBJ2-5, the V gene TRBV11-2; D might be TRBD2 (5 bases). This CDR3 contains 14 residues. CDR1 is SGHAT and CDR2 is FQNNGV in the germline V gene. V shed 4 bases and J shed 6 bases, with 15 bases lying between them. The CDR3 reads CASSSIRDRQTQYF. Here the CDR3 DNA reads TGTGCCAGCAGCTCGATACGGGATCGTCAGACCCAGTACTTC.

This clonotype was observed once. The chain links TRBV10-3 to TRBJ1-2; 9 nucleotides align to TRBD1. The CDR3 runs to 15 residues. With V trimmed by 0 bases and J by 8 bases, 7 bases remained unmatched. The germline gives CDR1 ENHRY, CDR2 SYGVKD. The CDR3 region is CAISESNAGQGGYTF. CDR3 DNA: TGTGCCATCAGTGAGTCGAATGCGGGACAGGGCGGCTACACCTTC.

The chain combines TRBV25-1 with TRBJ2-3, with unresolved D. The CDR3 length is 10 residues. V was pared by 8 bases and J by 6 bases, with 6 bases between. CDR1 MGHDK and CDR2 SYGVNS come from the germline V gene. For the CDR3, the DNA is TGTGCCAGCGGCAGGGATACGCAGTATTTT. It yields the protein CASGRDTQYF.

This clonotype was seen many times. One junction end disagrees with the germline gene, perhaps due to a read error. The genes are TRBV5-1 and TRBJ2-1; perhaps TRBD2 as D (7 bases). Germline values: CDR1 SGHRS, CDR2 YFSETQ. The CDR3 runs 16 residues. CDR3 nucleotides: TGCGCCAGCAGGTTGGAAGGGGGGGCTGGTTACAATGAGCAGTTCTTC. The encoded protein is CASRLEGGAGYNEQFF.

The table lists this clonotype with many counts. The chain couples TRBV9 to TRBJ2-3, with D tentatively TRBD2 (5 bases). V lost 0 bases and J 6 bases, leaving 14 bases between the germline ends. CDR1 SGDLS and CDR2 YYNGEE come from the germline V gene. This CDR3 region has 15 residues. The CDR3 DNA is TGTGCCAGCAGCGTAGACCTAGCCCAGGCGGATACGCAGTATTTT. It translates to CASSVDLAQADTQYF.

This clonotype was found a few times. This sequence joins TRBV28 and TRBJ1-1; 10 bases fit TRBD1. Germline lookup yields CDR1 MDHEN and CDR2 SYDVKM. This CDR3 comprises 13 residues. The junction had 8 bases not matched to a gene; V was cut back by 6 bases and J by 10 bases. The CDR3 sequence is CASSSRDRGRAFF. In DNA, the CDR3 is TGTGCCAGCAGCTCCCGGGACAGGGGACGAGCTTTCTTT.

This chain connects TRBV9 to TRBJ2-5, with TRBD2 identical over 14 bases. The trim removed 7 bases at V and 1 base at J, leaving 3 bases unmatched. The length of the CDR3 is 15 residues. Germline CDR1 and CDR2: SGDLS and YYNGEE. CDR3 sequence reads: CASGLAGGLQETQYF. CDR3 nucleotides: TGTGCCAGCGGACTAGCGGGGGGACTCCAAGAGACCCAGTACTTC.

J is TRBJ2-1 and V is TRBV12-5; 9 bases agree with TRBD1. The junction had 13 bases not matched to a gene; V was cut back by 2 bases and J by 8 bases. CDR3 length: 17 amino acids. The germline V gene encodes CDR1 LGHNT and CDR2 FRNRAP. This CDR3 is CASGLTATGGKGDEQFF. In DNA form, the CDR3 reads TGTGCTAGTGGTTTGACTGCGACAGGGGGAAAAGGGGATGAGCAGTTCTTC. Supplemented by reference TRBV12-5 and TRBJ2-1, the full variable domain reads DARVTQTPRHKVTEMGQEVTMRCQPILGHNTVFWYRQTMMQGLELLAYFRNRAPLDDSGMPKDRFSAEMPDATLATLKIQPSEPRDSAVYFCASGLTATGGKGDEQFFGPGTRLTVL.

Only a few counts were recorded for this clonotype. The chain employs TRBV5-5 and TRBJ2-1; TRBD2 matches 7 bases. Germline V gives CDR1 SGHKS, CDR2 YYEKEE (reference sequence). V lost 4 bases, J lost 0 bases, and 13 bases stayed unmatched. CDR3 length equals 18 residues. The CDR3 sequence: CASSPGPGLPSSYNEQFF. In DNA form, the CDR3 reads TGTGCCAGCAGCCCCGGCCCGGGACTACCTAGCTCCTACAATGAGCAGTTCTTC.

The DNA of the CDR3 is TGTGCCAGCAGTTTACTTACCGGGAGGGGACCTTGGGGAGAAAAACTGTTTTTT. Translated, it gives CASSLLTGRGPWGEKLFF. The rearrangement links TRBV28 to TRBJ1-4; a possible D gene is TRBD1 (5 bases). The CDR3 covers 18 residues. V gave up 2 bases and J gave up 8 bases, with 24 bases separating them. CDR1 is MDHEN, CDR2 SYDVKM, per germline.

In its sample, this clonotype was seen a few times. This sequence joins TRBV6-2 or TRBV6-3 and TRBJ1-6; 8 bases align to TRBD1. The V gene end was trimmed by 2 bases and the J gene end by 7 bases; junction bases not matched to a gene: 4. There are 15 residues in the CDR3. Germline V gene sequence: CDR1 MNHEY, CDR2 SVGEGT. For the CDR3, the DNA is TGTGCCAGCAGTTACCGCGGACAGGGCAATTCACCCCTCCACTTT. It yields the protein CASSYRGQGNSPLHF.

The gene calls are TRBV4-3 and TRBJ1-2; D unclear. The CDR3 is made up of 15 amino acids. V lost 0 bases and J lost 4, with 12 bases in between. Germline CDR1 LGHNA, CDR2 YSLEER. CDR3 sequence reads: CASSQDPFTFYGYTF. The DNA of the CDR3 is TGCGCCAGCAGCCAAGATCCATTCACCTTCTATGGCTACACCTTC.

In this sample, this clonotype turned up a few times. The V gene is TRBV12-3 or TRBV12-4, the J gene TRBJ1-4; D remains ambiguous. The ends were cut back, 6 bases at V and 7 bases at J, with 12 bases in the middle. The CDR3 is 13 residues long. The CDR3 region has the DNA TGTGCCAGCAGGCCCGGGAACCTTGAAAAACTGTTTTTT. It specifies CASRPGNLEKLFF.

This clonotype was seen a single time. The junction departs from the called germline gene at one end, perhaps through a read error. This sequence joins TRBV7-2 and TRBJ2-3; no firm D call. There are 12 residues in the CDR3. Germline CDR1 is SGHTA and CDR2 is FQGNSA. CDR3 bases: TGTGACAGCAGCCCGTACACAGATACGCAGTATTTT. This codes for CDSSPYTDTQYF. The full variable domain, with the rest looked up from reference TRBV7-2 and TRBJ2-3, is GAGVSQSPSNKVTEKGKDVELRCDPISGHTALYWYRQSLGQGLEFLIYFQGNSAPDKSGLPSDRFSAERTGGSVSTLTIQRTQQEDSAVYLCDSSPYTDTQYFGPGTRLTVL.

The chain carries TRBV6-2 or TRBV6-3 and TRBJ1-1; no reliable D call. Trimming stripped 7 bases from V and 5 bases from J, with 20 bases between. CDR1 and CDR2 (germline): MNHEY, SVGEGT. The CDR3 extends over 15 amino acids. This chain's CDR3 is CASTIRGGVGTEAFF. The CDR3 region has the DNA TGTGCCAGCACCATACGAGGCGGCGTTGGGACTGAAGCTTTCTTT.

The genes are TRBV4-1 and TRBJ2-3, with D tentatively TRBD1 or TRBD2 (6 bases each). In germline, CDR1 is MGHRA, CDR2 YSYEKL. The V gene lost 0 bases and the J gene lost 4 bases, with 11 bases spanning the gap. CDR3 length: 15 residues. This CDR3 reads CASSQDWGAPDTQYF. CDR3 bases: TGCGCCAGCAGCCAAGATTGGGGGGCCCCAGATACGCAGTATTTT.

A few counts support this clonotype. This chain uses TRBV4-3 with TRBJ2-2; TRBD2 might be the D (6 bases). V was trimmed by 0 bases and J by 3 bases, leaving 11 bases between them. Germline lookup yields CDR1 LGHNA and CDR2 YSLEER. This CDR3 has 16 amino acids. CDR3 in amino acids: CASSQERGRDTGELFF. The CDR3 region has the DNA TGCGCCAGCAGCCAAGAGCGGGGACGGGACACCGGGGAGCTGTTTTTT.

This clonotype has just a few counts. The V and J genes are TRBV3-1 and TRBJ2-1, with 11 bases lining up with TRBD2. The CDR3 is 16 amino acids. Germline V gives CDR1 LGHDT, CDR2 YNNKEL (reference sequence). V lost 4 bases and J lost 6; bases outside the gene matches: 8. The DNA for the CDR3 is TGTGCCAGCAGCCTGGGCGGGACTAGCGGAACCAATGAGCAGTTCTTC. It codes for CASSLGGTSGTNEQFF.